The 21 T cell receptor beta chains given below trace back to one sample, sequenced in a study of Graves' ophthalmopathy and Graves' hyperthyroidism. CDR3 regions of TCR beta were amplified from RNA transcripts. HTBI-primed first-round RT-PCR preceded second-round multiplex PCR. TCRdb reprocessed the multiplex PCR reads via MiXCR and lists one record per CDR3 protein. The sample has approximately 330,000 distinct CDR3 sequences, 17% seen once. Sequenced: peripheral blood. The receptors derive from an adult man with Graves' ophthalmopathy.

This clonotype was seen repeatedly, ten times or more. The V gene is TRBV27, the J gene TRBJ2-7, with a weak D call TRBD2 (5 bases). Trimming pared 3 bases from V and 0 bases from J, leaving 9 bases between. This CDR3 region has 14 residues. Germline CDR1 MNHEY, CDR2 SMNVEV (reference sequence). DNA for the CDR3: TGTGCCAGCAGTTTTGGGAGCAGCTCCTACGAGCAGTACTTC. Its translation is CASSFGSSSYEQYF.

V usage is TRBV6-2 or TRBV6-3 and J usage is TRBJ2-7; D is unresolved. The V and J ends lost 8 bases and 3 bases respectively, with 11 bases between them. The CDR3 loop spans 12 amino acids. Germline-derived CDR1 and CDR2 are MNHEY and SVGEGT. The DNA for the CDR3 is TGTGCCAGCCGTCATTCCGTCTACGAGCAGTACTTC. This codes for CASRHSVYEQYF.

The table lists this clonotype with a few counts. This chain uses TRBV4-1 with TRBJ1-6; possibly TRBD1 for D (5 bases). Trimming stripped 0 bases from V and 5 bases from J, with 17 bases between. Germline CDR1 and CDR2: MGHRA and YSYEKL. The CDR3 has 18 residues. The CDR3 loop is CASSQDYRGVYNNSPLHF. Here the CDR3 DNA reads TGCGCCAGCAGCCAAGATTATCGAGGGGTTTACAATAATTCACCCCTCCACTTT.

The V call is TRBV12-3 or TRBV12-4, the J call TRBJ2-7, with D maybe TRBD1 (7 bases). CDR3 length: 14 residues. V shed 7 bases and J shed 6 bases, with 19 bases lying between them. CDR3 sequence (DNA): TGTGCCAGCACCCCGGCAGGGGGGATCGGCGAGCAGTACTTC. As protein: CASTPAGGIGEQYF.

The V and J genes are TRBV11-1 and TRBJ1-1; 7 bases fit TRBD1. CDR3 length: 17 residues. Germline CDR1 is SGHAT and CDR2 is FQDESV (reference sequence). Unmatched junction bases numbered 13, after V lost 6 bases and J lost 0 bases. The CDR3 bases are TGTGCCAGCAGTCCCTCGGGACAGCAAGGTTTGAACACTGAAGCTTTCTTT. Translation: CASSPSGQQGLNTEAFF.

This clonotype was seen only a few times. The chain links TRBV11-2 to TRBJ1-2, with D unresolved. With 0 bases removed from V and 5 bases from J, the gap between germline ends came to 13 bases. From germline, CDR1 is SGHAT and CDR2 FQNNGV. The CDR3 sequence is 15 residues long. CDR3 coding DNA: TGTGCCAGCAGCTTAGATAACAAACCGGGTTATGGCTACACCTTC. This codes for CASSLDNKPGYGYTF.

This clonotype was seen many times. This rearrangement joins TRBV7-9 to TRBJ2-5; 10 bases are a match to TRBD2. With 5 bases clipped from V and 3 bases from J, the junction kept 6 bases outside the gene matches. Germline loops: CDR1 SEHNR, CDR2 FQNEAQ (reference sequence). This CDR3 spans 15 amino acids. The CDR3 region has the DNA TGTGCCAGCAGCGAAGCGGGAGGGCGAGAAGAGACCCAGTACTTC. Translating it yields CASSEAGGREETQYF.

For the CDR3, the DNA is TGCAGCGTTGAATCACCCGGAGAGACCCAGTACTTC. Translation gives CSVESPGETQYF. This chain joins TRBV29-1 and TRBJ2-5; D is uncertain. V was shortened by 2 bases and J by 4 bases, with 8 bases between the two germline ends. CDR1 is SQVTM, CDR2 ANQGSEA, per germline. The CDR3 is 12 residues long.

This clonotype was counted ten times or more. The rearrangement links TRBV19 to TRBJ1-5; 7 bases line up with TRBD1. V trimming: 7 bases; J trimming: 3 bases; junction bases outside the gene matches: 6. The CDR3 runs to 14 residues. Germline V gene data show CDR1 as LNHDA and CDR2 as SQIVND (reference sequence). The CDR3 bases are TGTGCCAGTACCCGGGACAGCGTCAATCAGCCCCAGCATTTT. Its translation is CASTRDSVNQPQHF.

This clonotype has more than one count but fewer than ten. This rearrangement joins TRBV3-1 to TRBJ1-2, with a weak D call TRBD1 (6 bases). The germline gives CDR1 LGHDT, CDR2 YNNKEL (reference sequence). The CDR3 spans 13 residues. Trimming removed 4 bases from V and 4 bases from J, with 10 bases in between. The CDR3 DNA follows: TGTGCCAGCAGCCCCCGGACAGCCTATGGCTACACCTTC. Translation gives CASSPRTAYGYTF.

In its sample, this clonotype was seen many times. The chain combines TRBV19 with TRBJ2-7; 7 bases fit TRBD1. The V gene's germline CDR1 is LNHDA and CDR2 SQIVND (reference sequence). CDR3 length equals 16 residues. The junction had 15 bases not matched to a gene; V was cut back by 5 bases and J by 5 bases. The CDR3 sequence: CASSPPEGAGPHEQYF. In DNA, the CDR3 is TGTGCCAGTAGTCCTCCTGAGGGGGCAGGTCCCCACGAGCAGTACTTC.

This clonotype came up a few times. CDR3 bases: TGTGCCAGCACAGGCGGTTCACCCCTCCACTTT. Translation gives CASTGGSPLHF. The chain combines TRBV28 with TRBJ1-6, with unresolved D. V lost 7 bases to trimming and J lost 9 bases, with 7 bases between them. Germline V gene sequence: CDR1 MDHEN, CDR2 SYDVKM. The length of the CDR3 is 11 residues.

This clonotype has at least ten counts. This chain links TRBV15 with TRBJ2-5; TRBD1 is a possible D gene (5 bases). V lost 0 bases and J lost 4, with 15 bases in between. Per germline, CDR1 LNHNV and CDR2 YYDKDF (reference sequence). CDR3 length: 16 amino acids. The chain's CDR3 is CATSRDLSRDGETQYF. The CDR3 nucleotides are TGTGCCACCAGCAGAGATCTTAGCAGGGATGGAGAGACCCAGTACTTC.

This clonotype was detected ten times or more. The chain combines TRBV19 with TRBJ2-5; 12 positions agree with TRBD1. The CDR3 spans 15 residues. V was clipped by 6 bases and J by 4 bases; unmatched bases: 6. Germline-derived CDR1 and CDR2 are LNHDA and SQIVND (reference sequence). DNA for the CDR3: TGTGCCAGTAGCACCGGGACAGGGGGCCGAGAGACCCAGTACTTC. This encodes CASSTGTGGRETQYF. Looking up the rest from reference TRBV19 and TRBJ2-5 gives the full variable domain: DGGITQSPKYLFRKEGQNVTLSCEQNLNHDAMYWYRQDPGQGLRLIYYSQIVNDFQKGDIAEGYSVSREKKESFPLTVTSAQKNPTAFYLCASSTGTGGRETQYFGPGTRLLVL.

This clonotype was counted ten times or more. A much larger clone differs by one base, so this may be a read error. This chain links TRBV30 with TRBJ2-5; no definite D call. Germline V gene sequence: CDR1 GTSNPN, CDR2 SVGIG (reference sequence). The V and J ends lost 5 bases and 1 base respectively, with 5 bases between them. The CDR3 contains 11 residues. In DNA, the CDR3 is TGTGCCTGGGCAGGCCAAGAGACCCAGTACTTC. Protein product: CAWAGQETQYF. The variable domain in full, completed from reference TRBV30 and TRBJ2-5, reads SQTIHQWPATLVQPVGSPLSLECTVEGTSNPNLYWYRQAAGRGLQLLFYSVGIGQISSEVPQNLSASRPQDRQFILSSKKLLLSDSGFYLCAWAGQETQYFGPGTRLLVL.

Ten or more counts support this clonotype. The gene calls are TRBV7-6 and TRBJ1-2; maybe TRBD1 (5 bases). This CDR3 is 13 amino acids long. V lost 5 bases and J lost 2, with 9 bases in between. Germline values: CDR1 SGHVS, CDR2 FNYEAQ. The CDR3 reads CASSQGPNYGYTF. The CDR3 DNA reads as TGTGCCAGCAGCCAGGGCCCCAACTATGGCTACACCTTC.

This sequence joins TRBV28 and TRBJ2-7; D not resolved. Trimming shortened V by 3 bases and J by 7 bases, and 10 bases separated the two germline ends. The CDR3 loop spans 12 amino acids. From germline, CDR1 is MDHEN and CDR2 SYDVKM. The CDR3 protein is CASSFSFGEQYF. In nucleotides, the CDR3 is TGTGCCAGCAGTTTTTCGTTTGGAGAGCAGTACTTC.

This clonotype was recorded at least ten times. J is TRBJ2-7 and V is TRBV28; D is uncertain. Trimming took 0 bases from V and 2 from J, leaving 11 bases between them. This CDR3 spans 15 amino acids. Germline CDR1 and CDR2: MDHEN and SYDVKM. CDR3 coding DNA: TGTGCCAGCAGTTTATGGGAGAGCTTTGCCTACGAGCAGTACTTC. It encodes CASSLWESFAYEQYF.

This clonotype was observed at least ten times. One junction end disagrees with the germline gene, perhaps due to a read error. The rearrangement links TRBV5-1 to TRBJ1-1, with D perhaps TRBD1 (6 bases). CDR3 length: 14 amino acids. Germline loops: CDR1 SGHRS, CDR2 YFSETQ. The CDR3: CASSQGQVNTEAFF. CDR3 bases: TGTGCCAGCAGTCAGGGACAAGTGAACACTGAAGCTTTCTTT.

Many counts were recorded for this clonotype. The chain's CDR3 is CATSRRVNTGELFF. DNA of the CDR3: TGTGCCACCAGCAGGAGGGTAAACACCGGGGAGCTGTTTTTT. The chain recombines TRBV15 with TRBJ2-2, with a possible D match to TRBD2 (5 bases). Germline V gene sequence: CDR1 LNHNV, CDR2 YYDKDF (reference sequence). CDR3 length: 14 residues. V was pared by 3 bases and J by 2 bases, with 7 bases between.

This clonotype was found many times. V and J are TRBV9 and TRBJ1-3; no reliable D call. This CDR3 region has 13 residues. The germline V gene encodes CDR1 SGDLS and CDR2 YYNGEE. V was shortened by 0 bases and J by 4 bases, with 5 bases between the two germline ends. The CDR3 loop reads CASSVGSGNTIYF. In DNA form, the CDR3 reads TGTGCCAGCAGCGTAGGGAGCGGAAACACCATATATTTT.